This passage covers 12 T cell receptor beta chains from one sample sequenced in a study of beta chain features in type 1 diabetes. Study results and caveats: Moderately but significantly shorter TCRB CDR3s were found in Type 1 diabetes patients in all four CD4+ subsets.

Their cognate antigens are unknown. The investigators reverse transcribed all of the isolated RNA, so they sequenced expressed TCRB transcripts. Clones were sequenced by immunoSEQ multiplex PCR, and TCRdb holds only the in-frame ones, with some missing. The sample holds approximately 360,000 clones, roughly an eighth seen once. Sequencing used naive CD4+ T cells from blood. The receptor source for this set is a woman aged 18-29 years with type 1 diabetes.

The V gene is TRBV29-1, the J gene TRBJ1-2; the D gene is possibly TRBD1 (5 bases). Germline CDR1 SQVTM, CDR2 ANQGSEA. Trimming removed 1 base from V and 8 bases from J, with 11 bases in between. CDR3 size: 12 residues. The chain's CDR3 is CSVEALREGYTF. Here the CDR3 DNA reads TGCAGCGTTGAAGCCCTCAGGGAAGGCTACACCTTC.

There are a few counts of this clone. The rearrangement joins TRBV28 to TRBJ1-2; no firm D call. With 6 bases removed from V and 5 bases from J, the gap between germline ends came to 10 bases. The CDR3 is 12 amino acids. CDR1 and CDR2 (germline): MDHEN, SYDVKM. CDR3 bases: TGTGCCAGCAGCTCCGCCGGGTATGGCTACACCTTC. This encodes CASSSAGYGYTF.

The gene calls are TRBV27 and TRBJ1-5, with D possibly being TRBD1 (6 bases). V lost 6 bases and J lost 11, with 20 bases in between. The CDR3 runs to 14 residues. The germline CDR1 and CDR2 sequences are MNHEY and SMNVEV (reference sequence). The CDR3 reads CASSPGGALPSQHF. CDR3 bases: TGTGCCAGCAGCCCTGGGGGCGCCCTTCCATCCCAGCATTTT.

The sample holds a few counts of this clone. V is TRBV25-1 and J is TRBJ2-5; tentative D call: TRBD1 (6 bases). CDR3 length: 15 residues. Germline V gene sequence: CDR1 MGHDK, CDR2 SYGVNS. With 4 bases removed from V and 0 bases from J, the gap between germline ends came to 12 bases. The CDR3 DNA is TGTGCCAGCAGTGTGTGGGACACCTACCAAGAGACCCAGTACTTC. Translation gives CASSVWDTYQETQYF.

The V gene is TRBV18, the J gene TRBJ2-1, with D unresolved. The germline V gene has CDR1 KGHSH and CDR2 LQKENI. V was clipped by 3 bases and J by 4 bases, with 19 bases between them. The CDR3 is made up of 17 amino acids. CDR3 residues: CASSPLGQDLLYNEQFF. Written as DNA, the CDR3 is TGTGCCAGCTCACCCCTTGGCCAGGATCTCCTTTACAATGAGCAGTTCTTC.

This chain uses TRBV11-2 with TRBJ2-7; TRBD1 is a possible D gene (5 bases). The V and J ends lost 5 bases and 5 bases respectively, with 19 bases between them. Per germline, CDR1 SGHAT and CDR2 FQNNGV. CDR3 length: 15 amino acids. The CDR3: CASSARPGMSHEQYF. CDR3 sequence (DNA): TGTGCCAGCAGCGCGCGGCCAGGGATGTCCCACGAGCAGTACTTC.

Here the CDR3 DNA reads TGTGCCAGCACATTCCGGAACATTCAGTACTTC. It translates to CASTFRNIQYF. The rearrangement links TRBV6-5 to TRBJ2-4; D is uncertain. Germline CDR1 reads MNHEY; CDR2 reads SVGAGI. The length of the CDR3 is 11 residues. V was clipped by 7 bases and J by 7 bases, with 8 bases between them.

This clone has just a few counts. Written as DNA, the CDR3 is TGTGCCAGCAGCTCGACAGACAGATGGGCTTTCTTT. This sequence encodes CASSSTDRWAFF. The J gene is TRBJ1-1, the V gene TRBV7-2; TRBD1 might be the D (5 bases). V lost 4 bases and J 11 bases, leaving 14 bases between the germline ends. The CDR3 consists of 12 residues. Germline V lookup: CDR1 SGHTA, CDR2 FQGNSA.

V is TRBV15 and J is TRBJ2-3, with D possibly being TRBD1 (6 bases). From germline, CDR1 is LNHNV and CDR2 YYDKDF (reference sequence). This CDR3 has 15 amino acids. V was cut by 0 bases and J by 1 base, with 8 bases left in between. The CDR3 bases are TGTGCCACCAGCAGAGAGGACAGCCGCACAGATACGCAGTATTTT. It translates to CATSREDSRTDTQYF.

This clone appeared a few times. This chain joins TRBV28 and TRBJ1-5; possible D gene TRBD1, 6 bases. The germline V gene encodes CDR1 MDHEN and CDR2 SYDVKM. The CDR3 extends over 12 amino acids. V gave up 4 bases and J gave up 8 bases, with 9 bases separating them. CDR3 residues: CASSWGGKPQHF. The CDR3, as DNA: TGTGCCAGCAGTTGGGGGGGCAAGCCCCAGCATTTT.

A few counts support this clone. CDR3 in DNA: TGTGCCTGGAGCACAGGTATGTCCCCCAATGAGCAGTTCTTC. This codes for CAWSTGMSPNEQFF. The V gene is TRBV30, the J gene TRBJ2-1; possibly TRBD1 for D (5 bases). Germline-derived CDR1 and CDR2 are GTSNPN and SVGIG (reference sequence). V was clipped by 3 bases and J by 6 bases, with 15 bases between them. The CDR3 totals 14 residues.

CDR3 nucleotides: TGTGCCAGCAGAAGACAGGGAGACAAACCCCAGCATTTT. The encoded protein is CASRRQGDKPQHF. The chain is built from TRBV5-6 and TRBJ1-5; 7 nucleotides line up with TRBD1. Germline lookup yields CDR1 SGHDT and CDR2 YYEEEE. The V segment lost 5 bases and the J segment 10 bases; nucleotides outside the gene matches: 9. This CDR3 contains 13 residues.